The 27 T cell receptor beta chains below were found in one sample sequenced in a study of T cell changes during pregnancy in multiple sclerosis. Assay used: immunoSEQ multiplex PCR; TCRdb lists only in-frame clones, some missing. The top ten clones hold more than 0.65% of a sample with around 99,000 clones, less than 95% of them seen once. The material was peripheral blood, obtained in the third trimester of pregnancy. The receptors come from a female donor in good health, enrolled as a control in a pregnancy study.

V is TRBV7-3 and J is TRBJ1-2; D unclear. The CDR3 contains 16 residues. V was pared by 1 base and J by 0 bases, with 12 bases between. The germline V gene has CDR1 SGHTA and CDR2 FQGTGA. CDR3 in amino acids: CASSLMPDSANYGYTF. The CDR3 DNA reads TGTGCCAGCAGCTTAATGCCGGACTCTGCTAACTATGGCTACACCTTC. The whole variable domain, filled in from reference TRBV7-3 and TRBJ1-2, reads GAGVSQTPSNKVTEKGKYVELRCDPISGHTALYWYRQSLGQGPEFLIYFQGTGAADDSGLPNDRFFAVRPEGSVSTLKIQRTERGDSAVYLCASSLMPDSANYGYTFGSGTRLTVV.

This rearrangement joins TRBV6-4 to TRBJ1-6; D may be TRBD1 (5 bases). The CDR3 runs to 13 residues. The V gene lost 9 bases and the J gene lost 11 bases, with 17 bases spanning the gap. CDR1 MRHNA and CDR2 SNTAGT come from the germline V gene. CDR3 region: CARGSGGGTPLHF. As DNA, the CDR3 is TGTGCCAGGGGATCCGGGGGGGGGACACCCCTCCACTTT.

In nucleotides, the CDR3 is TGTGCCAGCAGCGGGGAAGGGGTTCATGGGAATGAGCAGTTCTTC. Its protein is CASSGEGVHGNEQFF. The V gene is TRBV5-6, the J gene TRBJ2-1; D is perhaps TRBD1 (5 bases). This CDR3 is 15 amino acids long. V lost 4 bases and J 7 bases, leaving 18 bases between the germline ends. Germline lookup yields CDR1 SGHDT and CDR2 YYEEEE.

The chain combines TRBV5-4 with TRBJ2-7; possible D gene TRBD2, 6 bases. CDR1 is SGHNT, CDR2 YYREEE, per germline (reference sequence). Trimming took 4 bases from V and 7 from J, leaving 15 bases between them. The CDR3 has 13 amino acids. CDR3 protein: CASSGKSRGEQYF. CDR3 nucleotides: TGTGCCAGCAGCGGTAAAAGTCGGGGGGAGCAGTACTTC. Variable domain in full (rest from reference TRBV5-4 and TRBJ2-7): ETGVTQSPTHLIKTRGQQVTLRCSSQSGHNTVSWYQQALGQGPQFIFQYYREEENGRGNFPPRFSGLQFPNYSSELNVNALELDDSALYLCASSGKSRGEQYFGPGTRLTVT.

The CDR3 bases are TGTGCCAGCAGCTTAGTGTCTTACGGGGGGCCGGGGGATACGCAGTATTTT. It yields the protein CASSLVSYGGPGDTQYF. This chain connects TRBV7-2 to TRBJ2-3; D perhaps matches TRBD2 (7 bases). The CDR3 covers 17 residues. Germline V gene sequence: CDR1 SGHTA, CDR2 FQGNSA. The V end was cut by 1 base, the J end by 6 bases, with 20 bases between.

This chain links TRBV4-1 with TRBJ2-3; 11 bases line up with TRBD2. V was clipped by 0 bases and J by 4 bases; unmatched bases: 3. The length of the CDR3 is 16 residues. Germline V gene lookup returns CDR1 MGHRA and CDR2 YSYEKL. CDR3 amino acids: CASSQDSGGASDTQYF. The CDR3 DNA follows: TGCGCCAGCAGCCAAGATAGCGGGGGGGCGTCAGATACGCAGTATTTT.

The chain recombines TRBV4-3 with TRBJ1-2, with D unclear. Between the trimmed V and J ends, which lost 0 bases and 4 bases, there was a span of 6 bases. This CDR3 has 13 residues. Looked up from germline, CDR1 is LGHNA and CDR2 is YSLEER. DNA for the CDR3: TGCGCCAGCAGCCAAGATTTCAGCTATGGCTACACCTTC. Its translation: CASSQDFSYGYTF.

The rearrangement uses TRBV29-1 and TRBJ2-5; weak D call: TRBD2 (7 bases). Trimming shortened V by 3 bases and J by 1 base, and 9 bases separated the two germline ends. CDR1 is SQVTM and CDR2 is ANQGSEA in the germline V gene. The CDR3 totals 13 residues. CDR3 in amino acids: CSVEGGPQETQYF. The CDR3 nucleotides read TGCAGCGTTGAGGGGGGGCCCCAAGAGACCCAGTACTTC.

This sequence joins TRBV5-1 and TRBJ1-1; D remains unclear. CDR3 length: 13 residues. With 5 bases removed from V and 1 base from J, the gap between germline ends came to 9 bases. Germline assignment: CDR1 SGHRS and CDR2 YFSETQ. The CDR3 sequence is CASSFTENTEAFF. The CDR3, as DNA: TGCGCCAGCAGTTTTACAGAGAACACTGAAGCTTTCTTT.

V and J are TRBV30 and TRBJ2-7; no definite D call. CDR3 length equals 13 residues. Trimming removed 4 bases at V and 3 bases at J, with 13 bases between. Germline values: CDR1 GTSNPN, CDR2 SVGIG (reference sequence). The CDR3 protein is CAWNMAEVYEQYF. In DNA, the CDR3 is TGTGCCTGGAATATGGCGGAAGTCTACGAGCAGTACTTC.

The genes are TRBV5-6 and TRBJ2-1; TRBD2 aligns across 9 bases. The length of the CDR3 is 16 residues. The ends lost 3 bases at V and 9 bases at J; junction bases unmatched: 13. Germline CDR1 SGHDT, CDR2 YYEEEE. CDR3 sequence: CASSWSQGLAQGEQFF. CDR3 in DNA: TGTGCCAGCAGCTGGTCCCAGGGACTAGCCCAGGGTGAGCAGTTCTTC. Full variable domain (rest looked up from reference TRBV5-6 and TRBJ2-1): DAGVTQSPTHLIKTRGQQVTLRCSPKSGHDTVSWYQQALGQGPQFIFQYYEEEERQRGNFPDRFSGHQFPNYSSELNVNALLLGDSALYLCASSWSQGLAQGEQFFGPGTRLTVL.

This chain joins TRBV7-3 and TRBJ1-6, with D possibly matching TRBD1 (6 bases). V shed 5 bases and J shed 1 base, with 9 bases lying between them. The length of the CDR3 is 15 residues. Germline V gene data show CDR1 as SGHTA and CDR2 as FQGTGA. The CDR3 sequence is CASSRDRSYNSPLHF. In DNA form, the CDR3 reads TGTGCCAGCAGCCGAGACAGGTCCTATAATTCACCCCTCCACTTT.

This chain uses TRBV29-1 with TRBJ1-2; a possible D gene is TRBD1 (5 bases). Deletions cut 5 bases from V and 6 bases from J, with 16 bases between. The germline V gene has CDR1 SQVTM and CDR2 ANQGSEA. CDR3 length: 13 residues. CDR3 DNA sequence: TGCAGCGTTTGGGGGGTCCTCGGGGATGGCTACACCTTC. Encoded protein: CSVWGVLGDGYTF.

Only a few counts were recorded for this clone. This chain joins TRBV5-6 and TRBJ1-2, with 7 bases lining up with TRBD1. V was clipped by 2 bases and J by 4 bases; unmatched bases: 5. CDR3 length equals 14 residues. From germline, CDR1 is SGHDT and CDR2 YYEEEE. Here the CDR3 reads CASSLPGQSYGYTF. CDR3 nucleotides: TGTGCCAGCAGCTTACCGGGACAGAGCTATGGCTACACCTTC.

This clone has a single count. The chain carries TRBV10-2 and TRBJ2-1, with 7 bases fitting TRBD1. V lost 2 bases and J lost 8; bases outside the gene matches: 6. The CDR3 extends over 14 amino acids. Germline V gene data show CDR1 as WSHSY and CDR2 as SAAADI. Written as DNA, the CDR3 is TGCGCCAGCAGTGAGACAGGGGTAAGAGATGAGCAGTTCTTC. Protein: CASSETGVRDEQFF.

This clone was seen more than once but under ten times. J is TRBJ1-1 and V is TRBV18; D uncertain. The CDR3 contains 13 residues. V was cut by 3 bases and J by 2 bases, with 7 bases left in between. The germline V gene encodes CDR1 KGHSH and CDR2 LQKENI. The chain's CDR3 is CASSPQLNTEAFF. DNA of the CDR3: TGTGCCAGCTCACCTCAACTAAACACTGAAGCTTTCTTT.

The rearrangement joins TRBV4-3 to TRBJ1-4; 9 nucleotides match TRBD1. This CDR3 region has 18 residues. Germline values: CDR1 LGHNA, CDR2 YSLEER. The ends lost 3 bases at V and 8 bases at J; junction bases unmatched: 16. This CDR3 reads CASSHLLSSGTGQEKLFF. In nucleotides, the CDR3 is TGCGCCAGCAGCCATCTTCTATCCTCCGGGACAGGGCAGGAAAAACTGTTTTTT.

The chain joins TRBV4-3 to TRBJ2-7, with a possible D match to TRBD2 (6 bases). The V end was cut by 0 bases, the J end by 7 bases, with 10 bases between. The CDR3 runs to 13 residues. Germline V gene data show CDR1 as LGHNA and CDR2 as YSLEER. The CDR3 DNA is TGCGCCAGCAGCCAAGAAAAGGGGAGGGAGCAGTACTTC. Encoded protein: CASSQEKGREQYF.

The rearrangement joins TRBV27 to TRBJ1-5; 8 bases are shared with TRBD1. Germline CDR1 is MNHEY and CDR2 is SMNVEV (reference sequence). With V trimmed by 0 bases and J by 4 bases, 5 bases remained unmatched. CDR3 length: 16 amino acids. CDR3 in amino acids: CASSLSGTGSNQPQHF. CDR3 nucleotide sequence: TGTGCCAGCAGTTTATCCGGGACAGGTAGTAATCAGCCCCAGCATTTT.

This chain uses TRBV6-5 with TRBJ2-1, with a weak D call TRBD1 (5 bases). The V gene's germline CDR1 is MNHEY and CDR2 SVGAGI. The CDR3 is made up of 15 amino acids. Trimming removed 6 bases from V and 7 bases from J, with 19 bases in between. The CDR3 DNA reads as TGTGCCAGCAGCCGCGGACACAAAACAACGAATGAGCAGTTCTTC. Amino acid sequence: CASSRGHKTTNEQFF.

J is TRBJ1-5 and V is TRBV7-2, with D possibly matching TRBD1 (6 bases). The germline gives CDR1 SGHTA, CDR2 FQGNSA. Trimming shortened V by 1 base and J by 4 bases, and 11 bases separated the two germline ends. There are 15 residues in the CDR3. CDR3 in amino acids: CASSLVLGGNQPQHF. The CDR3 DNA reads TGTGCCAGCAGCTTAGTTTTAGGGGGAAATCAGCCCCAGCATTTT.

The chain carries TRBV4-1 and TRBJ1-1; D is perhaps TRBD1 (5 bases). Germline V gene sequence: CDR1 MGHRA, CDR2 YSYEKL. The ends were cut back, 0 bases at V and 5 bases at J, with 13 bases in the middle. This CDR3 has 15 amino acids. CDR3 loop: CASSQESGALTEAFF. In nucleotides, the CDR3 is TGCGCCAGCAGCCAAGAGTCTGGGGCGCTGACTGAAGCTTTCTTT.

The gene calls are TRBV6-6 and TRBJ1-3, with D perhaps TRBD1 (5 bases). The CDR3 runs 13 residues. V was trimmed by 5 bases and J by 9 bases, leaving 14 bases between them. Looked up from germline, CDR1 is MNHNY and CDR2 is SVGAGI (reference sequence). The CDR3 protein is CASSQTGQGTIYF. The CDR3, as DNA: TGTGCCAGCAGTCAGACGGGTCAGGGCACCATATATTTT.

This clone was seen just once. The genes are TRBV4-3 and TRBJ2-7; 11 bases are a match to TRBD1. CDR1 LGHNA and CDR2 YSLEER come from the germline V gene. Trimming took 4 bases from V and 3 from J; bases not matched to a gene: 5. The CDR3 extends over 15 amino acids. For the CDR3, the DNA is TGCGCCAGCAGCCCCGCCGGGACAGGGGGCTACGAGCAGTACTTC. This gives the protein CASSPAGTGGYEQYF.

The gene calls are TRBV6-6 and TRBJ1-2; TRBD1 matches 7 bases. V trimming: 6 bases; J trimming: 5 bases; junction bases outside the gene matches: 9. The CDR3 covers 14 residues. The germline gives CDR1 MNHNY, CDR2 SVGAGI (reference sequence). The CDR3 region is CASRSDRVGYGYTF. The CDR3 DNA follows: TGTGCCAGCAGATCTGACAGGGTGGGTTATGGCTACACCTTC.

The rearrangement joins TRBV19 to TRBJ1-1; TRBD1 might be the D (5 bases). V lost 5 bases, J lost 9 bases, and 16 bases lay in between. Germline V lookup: CDR1 LNHDA, CDR2 SQIVND (reference sequence). The CDR3 contains 13 residues. The CDR3 protein is CASSSRQLPQAFF. CDR3 nucleotides: TGTGCCAGTAGTTCCAGACAGCTCCCTCAAGCTTTCTTT.

V gene TRBV19 combines with J gene TRBJ1-3; a possible D gene is TRBD1 (5 bases). The V and J ends lost 5 bases and 4 bases respectively, with 15 bases between them. In germline, CDR1 is LNHDA, CDR2 SQIVND (reference sequence). This CDR3 has 15 amino acids. CDR3 sequence (DNA): TGTGCCAGTAGTGGCCCGGGACTAACGGGAAACACCATATATTTT. It yields the protein CASSGPGLTGNTIYF.